A selection of T cell receptor beta chains follows, all from one sample in a study of T-cell reconstitution after alpha-beta-depleted transplantation in children. TCRdb called the PCR reads again in MiXCR, with one record for every CDR3 protein. The sample includes about 980,000 distinct CDR3 sequences, 25% to 30% of them seen just once. The material sequenced was PBMCs, mostly from graft donor cells, taken 360 days after TCRalphabeta/CD19-depleted stem cell transplant. These receptors all stem from a boy under two years old who had a stem cell transplant for SCID, so the T cells may come from the graft donor. Both conserved end residues are part of each CDR3. A D gene is named only where the DNA matches it firmly. Only part of the rows carry a size: once, few, many, or a class if the clone is expanded.

V gene,clone size,J gene,D gene,CDR3 protein,CDR3 DNA
TRBV7-2,.,TRBJ1-5,.,CASSLVRAIGNQPQHF,TGTGCCAGCAGCTTAGTTCGGGCCATAGGCAATCAGCCCCAGCATTTT
TRBV7-2,.,TRBJ1-2,.,CASSLAKLGTYGYTF,TGTGCCAGCAGCTTAGCAAAACTAGGAACCTATGGCTACACCTTC
TRBV3-1,.,TRBJ2-5,.,CASSQVYGSTQETQYF,TGTGCCAGCAGCCAAGTCTATGGCAGTACCCAAGAGACCCAGTACTTC
TRBV9,few,TRBJ2-2,TRBD1,CASSGRTGSAGELFF,TGTGCCAGCAGCGGACGGACAGGGAGCGCCGGGGAGCTGTTTTTT
TRBV29-1,few,TRBJ2-5,TRBD1,CSVVQGGETQYF,TGCAGCGTTGTACAGGGGGGAGAGACCCAGTACTTC
TRBV20-1,.,TRBJ1-5,.,CSAIAGGNQPQHF,TGCAGTGCAATAGCAGGGGGCAATCAGCCCCAGCATTTT
TRBV29-1,.,TRBJ1-2,TRBD1,CSATGTFGYGYTF,TGCAGCGCGACAGGGACTTTTGGGTATGGCTACACCTTC
TRBV29-1,.,TRBJ2-5,.,CSVARNGKTQYF,TGCAGCGTCGCCCGGAACGGCAAGACCCAGTACTTC
TRBV7-8,.,TRBJ2-7,.,CASSLVGGMSEQYF,TGTGCCAGCAGCTTAGTTGGGGGGATGAGTGAGCAGTACTTC
TRBV28,.,TRBJ2-5,.,CASSYRGRTRETQYF,TGTGCCAGCAGTTATCGAGGGAGGACGAGAGAGACCCAGTACTTC
TRBV20-1,.,TRBJ2-7,.,CSARRSSYEQYF,TGCAGTGCCCGACGGAGCTCCTACGAGCAGTACTTC
TRBV5-6,.,TRBJ1-2,.,CASSFFRTGYGYTF,TGTGCCAGCAGCTTCTTCCGGACCGGCTATGGCTACACCTTC
TRBV5-6,few,TRBJ2-3,.,CASSSSGVPTQYF,TGTGCCAGCAGCTCCTCGGGTGTACCTACGCAGTATTTT
TRBV6-2/TRBV6-3,.,TRBJ1-5,.,CASRGNSNQPQHF,TGTGCCAGCAGGGGTAATAGCAATCAGCCCCAGCATTTT
TRBV15,.,TRBJ2-1,.,CATSRDPDSINEQFF,TGTGCCACCAGCAGAGATCCGGACTCCATCAATGAGCAGTTCTTC
TRBV20-1,.,TRBJ2-1,.,CSAKGFSSYNEQFF,TGCAGTGCTAAGGGGTTTAGCTCCTACAATGAGCAGTTCTTC
TRBV12-3/TRBV12-4,.,TRBJ1-2,.,CASSLARRDGYTF,TGTGCCAGCAGTTTAGCCCGCAGGGATGGCTACACCTTC
TRBV5-1,.,TRBJ2-5,.,CASSLAGGSRETQYF,TGCGCCAGCAGCTTGGCCGGGGGATCGAGGGAGACCCAGTACTTC
TRBV29-1,few,TRBJ1-1,.,CSVENQPWGDTEAFF,TGCAGCGTTGAGAATCAACCCTGGGGGGACACTGAAGCTTTCTTT
TRBV7-2,.,TRBJ2-3,TRBD2,CASSVSSSGGGGTQYF,TGTGCCAGCAGCGTATCCTCTAGCGGGGGTGGGGGTACGCAGTATTTT
TRBV3-1,.,TRBJ2-6,.,CASSQDGGRSSGANVLTF,TGTGCCAGCAGCCAAGATGGGGGACGGAGCTCTGGGGCCAACGTCCTGACTTTC
TRBV12-3/TRBV12-4,.,TRBJ2-1,.,CASSFGQIGNEQFF,TGTGCCAGCAGTTTTGGCCAGATCGGGAATGAGCAGTTCTTC
TRBV3-1,.,TRBJ2-3,TRBD2,CASSQDLGLAGSTDTQYF,TGTGCCAGCAGCCAAGACCTAGGGCTAGCGGGGAGCACAGATACGCAGTATTTT
TRBV6-5,once,TRBJ2-1,TRBD2,CAIRGGVNEQFF,TGTGCCATCCGCGGGGGTGTCAATGAGCAGTTCTTC
TRBV5-1,.,TRBJ1-2,.,CASSLTQGSYGYTF,TGCGCCAGCAGCCTTACTCAGGGATCCTATGGCTACACCTTC
TRBV15,few,TRBJ2-2,.,CATSPGVGTGELFF,TGTGCCACCAGCCCAGGGGTCGGGACCGGGGAGCTGTTTTTT
TRBV15,.,TRBJ2-5,.,CATSRERRVQETQYF,TGTGCCACCAGCAGAGAGCGGAGGGTCCAAGAGACCCAGTACTTC
TRBV5-1,.,TRBJ1-2,.,CASSLGGWSYGYTF,TGCGCCAGCAGCTTGGGGGGTTGGAGTTATGGCTACACCTTC
TRBV5-1,.,TRBJ2-1,TRBD1,CASSSTGLKSYNEQFF,TGCGCCAGCAGCTCGACAGGGTTGAAGTCCTACAATGAGCAGTTCTTC
TRBV12-3/TRBV12-4,few,TRBJ1-3,.,CASSFAGAGTGNTIYF,TGTGCCAGCAGTTTCGCGGGGGCTGGTACTGGAAACACCATATATTTT
TRBV15,.,TRBJ1-2,.,CATSRDITSLDANYGYTF,TGTGCCACCAGCAGAGACATAACCTCCCTGGATGCTAACTATGGCTACACCTTC
TRBV4-3,once,TRBJ1-1,.,CASSQGLLGDTEAFF,TGCGCCAGCAGCCAAGGGCTACTAGGAGACACTGAAGCTTTCTTT